Detailed here is one T cell receptor beta chain. A much larger clone differs from this one at a single base, so this may be a read error. TCRdb reprocessed the RT-PCR reads via MiXCR and lists one record per CDR3 protein. This table has 650,000 to 800,000 distinct CDR3 sequences, 13% to 15% appearing once. The V and J ends lost 1 base and 4 bases respectively, with 6 bases between them. Germline loops: CDR1 SGHTA, CDR2 FQGNSA. CDR3 length: 13 amino acids. This TCR was sampled from a female donor in good health, serving as a healthy control. Sequencing was done on a sample of memory CD4+ T cells from blood. The chain employs TRBV7-2 and TRBJ2-3; no clear D. The CDR3 sequence is CASSLDGPDTQYF. Here the CDR3 DNA reads TGTGCCAGCAGCTTAGACGGGCCAGATACGCAGTATTTT.